This T cell receptor beta chain stems from a study of T cells in Graves' hyperthyroidism and ophthalmopathy. This CDR3 contains 14 residues. The V end was cut by 1 base, the J end by 5 bases, with 9 bases between. Germline V gives CDR1 LGHDT, CDR2 YNNKEL (reference sequence). TCR beta CDR3 region amplification was performed from RNA transcripts. TCR CDR3 regions were first amplified by RT-PCR with HTBI primers. One entry per CDR3 protein, called by TCRdb with MiXCR from the multiplex PCR reads. The sample lists a few hundred thousand distinct CDR3 sequences; nearly 15% were seen once. This TCR derives from an older woman with Graves' ophthalmopathy. Sequencing was done on a sample of blood. This rearrangement joins TRBV3-1 to TRBJ1-5; unclear D gene. CDR3 amino acids: CASSQGHGDQPQHF. Written as DNA, the CDR3 is TGTGCCAGCAGCCAAGGACACGGAGATCAGCCCCAGCATTTT. Combining the CDR3 with reference TRBV3-1 and TRBJ1-5 gives the whole variable domain DTAVSQTPKYLVTQMGNDKSIKCEQNLGHDTMYWYKQDSKKFLKIMFSYNNKELIINETVPNRFSPKSPDKAHLNLHINSLELGDSAVYFCASSQGHGDQPQHFGDGTRLSIL.